The 19 T cell receptor beta chains reported below all come from one sample, sequenced in a study of blood T cell repertoires in COVID-19. TCRdb's copy holds only in-frame clones and misses some; the assay was immunoSEQ multiplex PCR. The table records 200,000 to 250,000 clones, 70% to 90% of them present only once. Specimen: peripheral blood. These receptors came from a man aged 45 to 65 who had recovered from COVID-19.

The genes are TRBV28 and TRBJ2-5; 8 bases line up with TRBD1. The CDR3 extends over 16 amino acids. With V trimmed by 6 bases and J by 5 bases, 14 bases remained unmatched. Germline CDR1 reads MDHEN; CDR2 reads SYDVKM. CDR3 sequence reads: CASRETAGGTVETQYF. The CDR3 DNA reads as TGTGCCAGCAGGGAGACGGCAGGGGGCACAGTGGAGACCCAGTACTTC.

The rearrangement joins TRBV19 to TRBJ2-1; 9 nucleotides agree with TRBD1. CDR1 is LNHDA and CDR2 is SQIVND in the germline V gene (reference sequence). V lost 5 bases and J lost 10; bases outside the gene matches: 12. This CDR3 contains 15 residues. The CDR3 DNA is TGTGCCAGTAGTTCCCGACAGGGGGGGCTCCGGGAGCAGTTCTTC. Amino acids: CASSSRQGGLREQFF.

The V and J genes are TRBV15 and TRBJ2-4; 10 bases are a match to TRBD1. CDR3 length equals 16 residues. The V gene's germline CDR1 is LNHNV and CDR2 YYDKDF (reference sequence). Unmatched junction bases numbered 4, after V lost 0 bases and J lost 5 bases. CDR3 sequence (DNA): TGTGCCACCAGCAGAGAAAGGGGACAGGGGCAAAACATTCAGTACTTC. Translation: CATSRERGQGQNIQYF.

The chain recombines TRBV9 with TRBJ2-2; D is uncertain. Germline lookup yields CDR1 SGDLS and CDR2 YYNGEE. This CDR3 has 13 residues. Trimming left V 8 bases short and J 3 bases short, with 11 bases between. CDR3 in amino acids: CASCADYTGELFF. As DNA, the CDR3 is TGTGCCAGTTGCGCGGATTACACCGGGGAGCTGTTTTTT.

The V gene is TRBV7-2, the J gene TRBJ2-5, with D perhaps matching TRBD2 (7 bases). With 3 bases removed from V and 3 bases from J, the gap between germline ends came to 14 bases. The germline V gene encodes CDR1 SGHTA and CDR2 FQGNSA. The CDR3 extends over 15 amino acids. The CDR3 protein is CASSFGGRVEETQYF. DNA for the CDR3: TGTGCCAGCAGCTTCGGGGGGCGCGTAGAAGAGACCCAGTACTTC.

J is TRBJ2-2 and V is TRBV11-3, with 11 bases lining up with TRBD2. Germline V CDR1 and CDR2: SGHNT, YENEEA. The V and J ends lost 5 bases and 8 bases, in that order; junction bases with no gene match: 7. The CDR3 spans 15 residues. DNA of the CDR3: TGTGCCAGCAGCCCCACTAGCGGGAGCTCTGGGGAGCTGTTTTTT. As protein: CASSPTSGSSGELFF.

This clone was seen a few times. The chain carries TRBV10-1 and TRBJ1-2; D not certain. CDR3 size: 17 residues. CDR1 is WNHNN, CDR2 SYGVQD, per germline (reference sequence). With 6 bases removed from V and 4 bases from J, the gap between germline ends came to 24 bases. The CDR3 region is CASSAPPAGTLLYGYTF. CDR3 bases: TGCGCCAGCAGCGCCCCACCGGCAGGCACCCTTCTCTATGGCTACACCTTC.

The V gene is TRBV28, the J gene TRBJ2-7, with TRBD2 matching over 10 bases. The germline CDR1 and CDR2 sequences are MDHEN and SYDVKM. The CDR3 is 16 amino acids. J was trimmed by 4 bases and V by 4 bases; bases with no gene match: 10. The CDR3 DNA sequence: TGTGCCAGCAGTTCCCCCCTACTAGCGGGACAGTACGAGCAGTACTTC. Amino acids: CASSSPLLAGQYEQYF.

CDR3 loop: CASSSSSGEQFF. As DNA, the CDR3 is TGTGCCAGCAGCTCCTCTAGCGGTGAGCAGTTCTTC. V and J are TRBV3-1 (or the pseudogene TRBV3-2) and TRBJ2-1; TRBD2 agrees at 7 bases. The CDR3 consists of 12 residues. After removal of 5 bases from V and 9 bases from J, the junction contained 4 bases not matched to a gene. Germline lookup yields CDR1 LGHDT and CDR2 YNNKEL (reference sequence).

V and J are TRBV7-2 and TRBJ2-3, with D unresolved. The length of the CDR3 is 13 residues. The V end lost 2 bases, the J end lost 0 bases, and 3 bases lay between the germline ends. Germline CDR1 and CDR2: SGHTA and FQGNSA. The chain's CDR3 is CASSLLSTDTQYF. The CDR3 nucleotides read TGTGCCAGCAGCTTACTTAGCACAGATACGCAGTATTTT.

This clone was observed once. The chain employs TRBV28 and TRBJ1-1, with D unresolved. CDR3 length equals 14 residues. The V and J ends lost 5 bases and 1 base respectively, with 11 bases between them. CDR1 is MDHEN, CDR2 SYDVKM, per germline. CDR3 bases: TGTGCCAGCAGTAGAAGTCTAGGGAACACTGAAGCTTTCTTT. Amino acids: CASSRSLGNTEAFF.

The chain carries TRBV7-8 and TRBJ2-7; D is possibly TRBD1 (6 bases). The germline V gene has CDR1 SGHVS and CDR2 FQNEAQ. Trimming cost V 6 bases and J 2 bases, with 11 bases left between them. This CDR3 contains 13 residues. The CDR3 spells CASSPDSAYEQYF. The DNA of the CDR3 is TGTGCCAGCAGTCCGGACAGTGCCTACGAGCAGTACTTC.

CDR3 in amino acids: CASRRTSYSNQPQHF. The CDR3 DNA reads as TGTGCCAGCAGACGGACTTCCTATAGCAATCAGCCCCAGCATTTT. The rearrangement links TRBV6-5 to TRBJ1-5; D gene unclear. The CDR3 spans 15 residues. V was shortened by 6 bases and J by 0 bases, with 12 bases between the two germline ends. CDR1 MNHEY and CDR2 SVGAGI come from the germline V gene.

In the case of this clone: Other DNA sequences in this sample translate to the same CDR3. The V call is TRBV3-1 (or the pseudogene TRBV3-2), the J call TRBJ2-7; weak D call: TRBD2 (5 bases). Trimming shortened V by 3 bases and J by 3 bases, and 9 bases separated the two germline ends. CDR1 and CDR2 (germline): LGHDT, YNNKEL (reference sequence). The CDR3 loop spans 13 amino acids. DNA of the CDR3: TGTGCCAGCAGCCAGGGCCGGGGCTACGAGCAGTACTTC. Its protein is CASSQGRGYEQYF.

The V call is TRBV2, the J call TRBJ2-1; 9 nucleotides agree with TRBD1. The V gene end was trimmed by 6 bases and the J gene end by 7 bases; junction bases not matched to a gene: 10. In germline, CDR1 is SNHLY, CDR2 FYNNEI. CDR3 length: 15 amino acids. CDR3 in amino acids: CASRAGQGRENEQFF. The CDR3 region has the DNA TGTGCCAGCAGAGCCGGACAGGGGCGGGAAAATGAGCAGTTCTTC.

V gene TRBV6-5 combines with J gene TRBJ2-1; TRBD2 matches at 9 bases. This CDR3 is built from 16 residues. Germline V gene sequence: CDR1 MNHEY, CDR2 SVGAGI. The V segment lost 0 bases and the J segment 1 base; nucleotides outside the gene matches: 1. CDR3 coding DNA: TGTGCCAGCAGTTACTCGGCGGGAGGGTCCTACAATGAGCAGTTCTTC. Amino acids: CASSYSAGGSYNEQFF.

The table lists this clone with a few counts. The gene calls are TRBV2 and TRBJ1-5; maybe TRBD1 (5 bases). V was clipped by 2 bases and J by 4 bases, with 9 bases between them. The CDR3 sequence is 14 residues long. Germline V gene lookup returns CDR1 SNHLY and CDR2 FYNNEI. The CDR3 DNA is TGTGCCAGCAGTGAACTTCGGGGGAATCAGCCCCAGCATTTT. It translates to CASSELRGNQPQHF.

The V gene is TRBV18, the J gene TRBJ2-6; 11 bases are a match to TRBD1. Germline trimming cut 5 bases from V and 1 base from J; bases unmatched to any gene: 10. Germline V lookup: CDR1 KGHSH, CDR2 LQKENI. The length of the CDR3 is 19 residues. CDR3 in DNA: TGTGCCAGCTCAGTTTCCGGGACAGGGGGAATGTCTGGGGCCAACGTCCTGACTTTC. Its translation is CASSVSGTGGMSGANVLTF.

CDR3 residues: CASSLLPLAGERTDTQYF. The DNA for the CDR3 is TGCGCCAGCAGCCTTCTACCGCTAGCGGGAGAGAGGACAGATACGCAGTATTTT. The gene calls are TRBV4-1 and TRBJ2-3; the match to TRBD2 covers 10 bases. V shed 4 bases and J 3 bases; nucleotides not matched to a gene: 13. The CDR3 is 18 residues long. CDR1 MGHRA and CDR2 YSYEKL come from the germline V gene.